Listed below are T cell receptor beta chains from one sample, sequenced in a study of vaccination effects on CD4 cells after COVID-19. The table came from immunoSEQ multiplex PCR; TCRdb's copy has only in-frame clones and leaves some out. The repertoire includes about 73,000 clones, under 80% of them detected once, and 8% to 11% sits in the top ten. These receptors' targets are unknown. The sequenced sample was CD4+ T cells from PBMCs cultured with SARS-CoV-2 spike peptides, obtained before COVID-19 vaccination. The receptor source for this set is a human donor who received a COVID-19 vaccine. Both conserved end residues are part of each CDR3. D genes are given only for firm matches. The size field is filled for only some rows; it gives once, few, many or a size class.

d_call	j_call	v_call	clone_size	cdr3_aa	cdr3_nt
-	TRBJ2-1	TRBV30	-	CAWRNGGWDEQFF	TGTGCCTGGAGAAACGGAGGGTGGGATGAGCAGTTCTTC
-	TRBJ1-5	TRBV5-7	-	CASKPREGKDQPQHF	TGTGCCAGCAAACCTCGTGAGGGCAAGGATCAGCCCCAGCATTTT
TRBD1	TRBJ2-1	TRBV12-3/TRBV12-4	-	CASRWDSYNEQFF	TGTGCCAGCAGGTGGGACAGCTACAATGAGCAGTTCTTC
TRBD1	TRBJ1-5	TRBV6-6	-	CASSSIRGTGGSISNQPQHF	TGTGCCAGCAGCTCTATTCGGGGGACAGGGGGAAGTATTAGCAATCAGCCCCAGCATTTT
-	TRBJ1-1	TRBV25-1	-	CASSVGAVTEAFF	TGTGCCAGCAGTGTGGGGGCTGTCACTGAAGCTTTCTTT
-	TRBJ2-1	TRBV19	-	CASSIRGTDSYNEQFF	TGTGCCAGTAGTATTAGAGGAACGGATAGCTACAATGAGCAGTTCTTC
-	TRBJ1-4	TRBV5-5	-	CASSLAMGSGNEKLFF	TGTGCCAGCAGCTTGGCTATGGGTTCCGGGAATGAAAAACTGTTTTTT
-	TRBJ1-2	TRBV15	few	CATSRVAAAVGYGYTF	TGTGCCACCAGCAGAGTGGCGGCAGCGGTGGGCTATGGCTACACCTTC
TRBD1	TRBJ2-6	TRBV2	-	CASSGGQGRSGANVLTF	TGTGCCAGCAGTGGGGGACAGGGGCGCTCTGGGGCCAACGTCCTGACTTTC
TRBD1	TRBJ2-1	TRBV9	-	CASSSRTGLNEQFF	TGTGCCAGCAGCTCGCGGACAGGGTTGAATGAGCAGTTCTTC
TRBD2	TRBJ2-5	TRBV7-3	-	CASSPNSGGAQETQYF	TGTGCCAGCAGCCCTAATAGCGGGGGAGCCCAAGAGACCCAGTACTTC
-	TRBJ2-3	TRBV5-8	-	CASSLAGLAGAQDTQYF	TGTGCCAGCAGCTTGGCGGGGTTGGCGGGGGCCCAAGATACGCAGTATTTT
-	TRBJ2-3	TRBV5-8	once	CASSPVGGLGTDTQYF	TGTGCCAGCAGCCCGGTCGGGGGTTTGGGGACAGATACGCAGTATTTT
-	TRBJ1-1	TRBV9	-	CASSVANWQGGVEAFF	TGTGCCAGCAGCGTAGCTAATTGGCAGGGAGGAGTTGAAGCTTTCTTT
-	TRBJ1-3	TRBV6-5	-	CAAGGRFSGNTIYF	TGTGCAGCCGGGGGGAGATTCTCTGGAAACACCATATATTTT
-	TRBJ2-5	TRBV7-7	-	CASTLGSGRQETQYF	TGTGCCAGCACCCTAGGGTCCGGCAGACAAGAGACCCAGTACTTC
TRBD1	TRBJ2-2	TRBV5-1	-	CASSTDRVGTGELFF	TGCGCCAGCAGCACAGACAGGGTCGGGACCGGGGAGCTGTTTTTT
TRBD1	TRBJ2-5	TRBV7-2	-	CASSSGQLNLKETQYF	TGTGCCAGCAGCTCGGGACAGTTAAACCTAAAAGAGACCCAGTACTTC
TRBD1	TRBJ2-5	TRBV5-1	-	CASSLYTGDQETQYF	TGCGCCAGCAGCTTGTATACAGGGGACCAAGAGACCCAGTACTTC
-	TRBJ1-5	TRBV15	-	CATSGHLRVGDQPQHF	TGTGCCACCAGCGGGCACCTCCGGGTGGGCGATCAGCCCCAGCATTTT
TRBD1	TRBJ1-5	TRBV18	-	CASSSQGGSNQPQHF	TGTGCCAGCTCATCCCAGGGGGGTAGCAATCAGCCCCAGCATTTT
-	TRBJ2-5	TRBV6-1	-	CASSEKAYQETQYF	TGTGCCAGCAGTGAAAAGGCATACCAAGAGACCCAGTACTTC
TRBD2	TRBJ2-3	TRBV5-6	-	CASSSYYRGGTDTQYF	TGTGCCAGCAGCTCCTACTATCGGGGGGGGACAGATACGCAGTATTTT
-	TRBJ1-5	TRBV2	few	CASMRQGISNQPQHF	TGTGCCAGCATGAGGCAGGGAATTAGCAATCAGCCCCAGCATTTT